This T cell receptor (beta chain) was documented in a study of blood T cell repertoires in COVID-19. The germline gives CDR1 SGHRS, CDR2 YFSETQ. The CDR3 is made up of 15 amino acids. The V segment lost 5 bases and the J segment 1 base; nucleotides outside the gene matches: 6. The table came from immunoSEQ multiplex PCR; TCRdb's copy has only in-frame clones and leaves some out. The data contain approximately 180,000 clones, roughly 84% of them singletons. The sample was PBMCs or T cells enriched from blood (not recorded which). V and J are TRBV5-1 and TRBJ1-1; TRBD1 aligns across 9 bases. This TCR was recovered from a human donor with acute COVID-19. The donor label of this sample is uncertain. The CDR3 sequence: CASRPTGGANTEAFF. The CDR3 bases are TGCGCCAGCAGGCCGACAGGGGGGGCGAACACTGAAGCTTTCTTT.